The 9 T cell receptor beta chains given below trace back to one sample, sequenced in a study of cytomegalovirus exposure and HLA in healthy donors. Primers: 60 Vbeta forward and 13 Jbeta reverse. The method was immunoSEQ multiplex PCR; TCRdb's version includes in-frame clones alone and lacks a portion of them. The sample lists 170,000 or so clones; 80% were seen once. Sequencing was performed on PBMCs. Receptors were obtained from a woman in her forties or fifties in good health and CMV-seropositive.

The CDR3 DNA is TGTGCCAGCAGCTTCGCAGGGGGTGGGGCCAACGTCCTGACTTTC. Protein product: CASSFAGGGANVLTF. The V and J genes are TRBV7-3 and TRBJ2-6; 7 positions agree with TRBD1. V lost 3 bases to trimming and J lost 3 bases; unmatched junction nucleotides: 2. The CDR3 loop spans 15 amino acids. Germline-derived CDR1 and CDR2 are SGHTA and FQGTGA. The complete variable domain, with remaining parts taken from reference TRBV7-3 and TRBJ2-6, reads GAGVSQTPSNKVTEKGKYVELRCDPISGHTALYWYRQSLGQGPEFLIYFQGTGAADDSGLPNDRFFAVRPEGSVSTLKIQRTERGDSAVYLCASSFAGGGANVLTFGAGSRLTVL.

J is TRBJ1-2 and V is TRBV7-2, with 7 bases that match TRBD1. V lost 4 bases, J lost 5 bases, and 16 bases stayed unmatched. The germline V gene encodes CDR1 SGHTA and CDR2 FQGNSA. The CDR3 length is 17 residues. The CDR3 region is CASSSLDRLLPIYGYTF. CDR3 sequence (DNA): TGTGCCAGCAGCTCACTGGACAGGCTTCTCCCGATTTATGGCTACACCTTC.

For the CDR3, the DNA is TGCGCCAGCAGCTTGAGGCCAAGCGGGAGTACAGATACGCAGTATTTT. As protein: CASSLRPSGSTDTQYF. The rearrangement uses TRBV5-1 and TRBJ2-3; 8 nucleotides align to TRBD2. The trim removed 1 base at V and 3 bases at J, leaving 7 bases unmatched. Germline CDR1 SGHRS, CDR2 YFSETQ. The CDR3 totals 16 residues.

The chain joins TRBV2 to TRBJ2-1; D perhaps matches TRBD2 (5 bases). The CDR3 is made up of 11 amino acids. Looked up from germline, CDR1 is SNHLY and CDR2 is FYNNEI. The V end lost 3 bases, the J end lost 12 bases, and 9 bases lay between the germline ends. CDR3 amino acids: CASSEVEGQFF. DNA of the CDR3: TGTGCCAGCAGTGAGGTCGAGGGGCAGTTCTTC. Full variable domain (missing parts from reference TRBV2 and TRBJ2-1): EPEVTQTPSHQVTQMGQEVILRCVPISNHLYFYWYRQILGQKVEFLVSFYNNEISEKSEIFDDQFSVERPDGSNFTLKIRSTKLEDSAMYFCASSEVEGQFFGPGTRLTVL.

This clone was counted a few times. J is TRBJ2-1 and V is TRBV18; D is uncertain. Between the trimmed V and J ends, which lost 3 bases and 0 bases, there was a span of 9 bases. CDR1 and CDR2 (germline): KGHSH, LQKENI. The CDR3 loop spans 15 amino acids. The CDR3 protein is CASSPRTSSYNEQFF. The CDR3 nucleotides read TGTGCCAGCTCACCCCGTACGAGCTCCTACAATGAGCAGTTCTTC.

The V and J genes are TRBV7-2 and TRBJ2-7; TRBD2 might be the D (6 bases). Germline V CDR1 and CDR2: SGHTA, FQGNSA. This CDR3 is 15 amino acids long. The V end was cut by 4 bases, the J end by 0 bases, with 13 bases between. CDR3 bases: TGTGCCAGCAGCTCCCGGGGGATGGCCTCCTACGAGCAGTACTTC. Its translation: CASSSRGMASYEQYF.

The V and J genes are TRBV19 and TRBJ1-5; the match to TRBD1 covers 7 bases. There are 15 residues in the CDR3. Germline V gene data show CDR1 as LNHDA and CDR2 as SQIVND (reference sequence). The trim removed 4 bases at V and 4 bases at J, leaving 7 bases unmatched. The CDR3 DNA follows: TGTGCCAGTAGTACCGGGGACAGTAGGAATCAGCCCCAGCATTTT. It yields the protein CASSTGDSRNQPQHF.

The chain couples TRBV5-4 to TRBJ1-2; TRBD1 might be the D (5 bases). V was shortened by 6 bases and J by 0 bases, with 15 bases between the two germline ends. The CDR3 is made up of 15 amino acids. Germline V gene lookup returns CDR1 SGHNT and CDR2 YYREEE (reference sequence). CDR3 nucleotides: TGTGCCAGCAAGGATGGTACAGGCTCTAACTATGGCTACACCTTC. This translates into CASKDGTGSNYGYTF.

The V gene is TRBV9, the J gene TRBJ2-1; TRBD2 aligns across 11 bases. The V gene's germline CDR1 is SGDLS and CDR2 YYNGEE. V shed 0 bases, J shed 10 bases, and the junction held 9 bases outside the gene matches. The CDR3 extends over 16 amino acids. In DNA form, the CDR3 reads TGTGCCAGCAGCGTAGTCGGGGGGGGACTAGCGGACGAGCAGTTCTTC. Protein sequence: CASSVVGGGLADEQFF.